This T cell receptor beta chain was documented in a study of technical replicates of blood from a few donors. Germline assignment: CDR1 MNHEY and CDR2 SVGAGI. The V gene lost 6 bases and the J gene lost 0 bases, with 12 bases spanning the gap. The CDR3 has 15 amino acids. The method was immunoSEQ multiplex PCR; TCRdb's version includes in-frame clones alone and lacks a portion of them. The sample has approximately 50,000 clones, more than 70% seen once. This rearrangement joins TRBV6-5 to TRBJ2-1; no firm D call. The sequencing input was PBMCs. This TCR derives from a human donor in good health. Some clones in this sample may be carry-over from other donors' samples. The CDR3 loop is CASSGSHNSYNEQFF. CDR3 coding DNA: TGTGCCAGCAGCGGTTCCCATAACTCCTACAATGAGCAGTTCTTC.